This T cell receptor (beta chain) emerged from a study of blood T cell repertoires in COVID-19. Study as a whole: T cells, B-cell-depleted T cells, or PBMCs supplied cDNA or gDNA.

This table comes from immunoSEQ multiplex PCR, and its TCRdb copy is limited to in-frame clones, with some not included. Among 110,000 or so clones, approximately 85% were seen once, and the ten largest hold 5% to 6.5%. The CDR3 is made up of 11 amino acids. Trimming removed 6 bases at V and 2 bases at J, with 7 bases between. Germline CDR1 and CDR2: DFQATT and SNEGSKA (reference sequence). The Seattle patients, enrolled during active infection, were followed longitudinally. Sample: peripheral blood. This TCR derives from a woman in her sixties with COVID-19, enrolled during active disease. The J gene is TRBJ1-1, the V gene TRBV20-1; D gene ambiguous. The CDR3 loop is CSAPLNTEAFF. The CDR3 nucleotides are TGCAGTGCCCCACTAAACACTGAAGCTTTCTTT.